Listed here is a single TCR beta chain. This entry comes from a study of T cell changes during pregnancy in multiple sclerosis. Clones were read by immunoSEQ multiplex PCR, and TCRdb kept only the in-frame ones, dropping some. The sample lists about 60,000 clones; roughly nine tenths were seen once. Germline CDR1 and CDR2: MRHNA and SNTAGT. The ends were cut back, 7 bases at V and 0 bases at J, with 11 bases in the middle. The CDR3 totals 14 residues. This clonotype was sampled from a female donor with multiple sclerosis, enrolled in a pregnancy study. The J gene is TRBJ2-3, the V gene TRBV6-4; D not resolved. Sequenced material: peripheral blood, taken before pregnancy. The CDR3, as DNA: TGTGCCAGCACCCTGGGCCGCAGCACAGATACGCAGTATTTT. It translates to CASTLGRSTDTQYF.